This T cell receptor (beta chain) was obtained from a study of cytomegalovirus exposure and HLA in healthy donors. Using immunoSEQ multiplex PCR, the repertoire was profiled, and TCRdb retains in-frame clones only, with some absent. The table shows roughly 60,000 clones, with 92% occurring only once. Trimming removed 4 bases at V and 11 bases at J, with 18 bases between. The CDR3 loop spans 14 amino acids. Germline CDR1 LNHDA, CDR2 SQIVND (reference sequence). The chain recombines TRBV19 with TRBJ1-5; D is possibly TRBD1 (6 bases). The TCR comes from a woman between 18 and 30 years old in good health and CMV-seronegative. Sequenced sample: PBMCs. The CDR3 nucleotides read TGTGCCAGTAGTAACACCCAGGGGATCATGTCCCAGCATTTT. This translates into CASSNTQGIMSQHF.